Each of the 28 T cell receptor beta chains below was sequenced from the same sample in a study of blood T cell repertoires in COVID-19. Data came from immunoSEQ multiplex PCR; TCRdb stores just in-frame clones and leaves some out. Of about 59,000 clones listed, 70% to 75% are singletons. The sequencing input was peripheral blood. The source of these receptors is a woman between 45 and 60 years old with active or convalescent COVID-19.

This chain links TRBV6-4 with TRBJ2-5; the match to TRBD1 covers 7 bases. This CDR3 spans 15 amino acids. Trimming at V came to 3 bases and at J to 2 bases, leaving 6 bases not matched to a gene. Germline values: CDR1 MRHNA, CDR2 SNTAGT. The CDR3 loop reads CASSEGPGGQETQYF. Written as DNA, the CDR3 is TGTGCCAGCAGTGAGGGGCCAGGGGGTCAAGAGACCCAGTACTTC.

The V gene is TRBV6-4, the J gene TRBJ2-5; TRBD1 matches at 12 bases. The CDR3 is 15 residues long. Germline assignment: CDR1 MRHNA and CDR2 SNTAGT. Trimming took 2 bases from V and 5 from J; bases not matched to a gene: 3. The CDR3 sequence is CASSDGTGGHETQYF. CDR3 in DNA: TGTGCCAGCAGTGACGGGACAGGGGGCCACGAGACCCAGTACTTC.

The rearrangement uses TRBV19 and TRBJ2-7, with D possibly matching TRBD2 (5 bases). This CDR3 is 14 amino acids long. Trimming took off 6 bases at V and 3 bases at J, with 15 bases between the two ends. From germline, CDR1 is LNHDA and CDR2 SQIVND (reference sequence). CDR3 nucleotide sequence: TGTGCCAGTAGCCGTAACGAGGGCTACTACGAGCAGTACTTC. Its protein product is CASSRNEGYYEQYF.

The rearrangement uses TRBV2 and TRBJ1-2, with D perhaps matching TRBD1 (5 bases). There are 15 residues in the CDR3. Trimming stripped 1 base from V and 3 bases from J, with 12 bases between. The germline CDR1 and CDR2 sequences are SNHLY and FYNNEI. This chain's CDR3 is CASSEVRSRDYGYTF. The CDR3 bases are TGTGCCAGCAGTGAAGTACGGTCCAGGGACTATGGCTACACCTTC.

By share of the sample, this clone is medium-sized. The rearrangement joins TRBV29-1 to TRBJ2-5, with TRBD1 identical over 7 bases. V dropped 2 bases and J dropped 4; count of bases not matched to a gene: 13. The CDR3 contains 16 residues. CDR1 and CDR2 from the germline V gene are SQVTM and ANQGSEA. The CDR3 nucleotides are TGCAGCGTTGAATCGCAGGGGGTACCTAATACAGAGACCCAGTACTTC. Translated, it gives CSVESQGVPNTETQYF.

V is TRBV11-2 and J is TRBJ2-7; D unresolved. In germline, CDR1 is SGHAT, CDR2 FQNNGV. The V end lost 0 bases, the J end lost 4 bases, and 13 bases lay between the germline ends. This CDR3 spans 15 amino acids. CDR3 nucleotide sequence: TGTGCCAGCAGCTTAGAAGAGCCTCTCGGGTACGAGCAGTACTTC. It encodes CASSLEEPLGYEQYF.

This clone has a handful of counts. The rearrangement uses TRBV18 and TRBJ2-7, with TRBD2 as a possible D gene (5 bases). Trimming took off 2 bases at V and 7 bases at J, with 12 bases between the two ends. The CDR3 is made up of 13 amino acids. Germline V gene sequence: CDR1 KGHSH, CDR2 LQKENI. CDR3 region: CASSPERYGEQYF. CDR3 nucleotides: TGTGCCAGCTCACCAGAGCGGTACGGAGAGCAGTACTTC. The variable domain in full, with the rest retrieved from reference TRBV18 and TRBJ2-7, is NAGVMQNPRHLVRRRGQEARLRCSPMKGHSHVYWYRQLPEEGLKFMVYLQKENIIDESGMPKERFSAEFPKEGPSILRIQQVVRGDSAAYFCASSPERYGEQYFGPGTRLTVT.

The genes are TRBV5-6 and TRBJ1-2; D perhaps matches TRBD1 (6 bases). Trimming pared 3 bases from V and 7 bases from J, leaving 16 bases between. The CDR3 sequence is 14 residues long. Germline V CDR1 and CDR2: SGHDT, YYEEEE. The CDR3 region is CASSSQGPQSGYTF. The CDR3, as DNA: TGTGCCAGCAGCTCCCAGGGGCCTCAGAGTGGCTACACCTTC.

This clone came up once. The CDR3 here is CASSPSGSNLGEQFF. CDR3 bases: TGTGCCAGCAGTCCCAGCGGGAGTAACTTAGGTGAGCAGTTCTTC. V usage is TRBV7-9 and J usage is TRBJ2-1; 8 bases match TRBD2. This CDR3 spans 15 amino acids. V was pared by 6 bases and J by 9 bases, with 13 bases of the junction left unmatched. Germline V lookup: CDR1 SEHNR, CDR2 FQNEAQ (reference sequence).

A few counts support this clone. The genes are TRBV5-1 and TRBJ1-1, with 7 nucleotides matching TRBD1. The germline V gene has CDR1 SGHRS and CDR2 YFSETQ. Trimming cost V 0 bases and J 5 bases; bases outside gene matches: 7. The CDR3 length is 15 residues. The CDR3 bases are TGCGCCAGCAGCTTGGAGCCACAGGGGAGAACTGAAGCTTTCTTT. Its translation is CASSLEPQGRTEAFF.

A single count supports this clone. The J gene is TRBJ1-2, the V gene TRBV29-1; D is possibly TRBD1 (6 bases). The CDR3 runs to 13 residues. The V and J ends lost 5 bases and 3 bases respectively, with 13 bases between them. Germline values: CDR1 SQVTM, CDR2 ANQGSEA. CDR3 amino acids: CSVSGTYYYGYTF. In DNA form, the CDR3 reads TGCAGCGTTTCCGGGACATACTACTATGGCTACACCTTC.

The chain links TRBV23-1 to TRBJ1-5, with a weak D call TRBD1 (6 bases). TRBV23-1 is an ORF for which the function is uncertain. The CDR3 contains 15 residues. Trimming stripped 4 bases from V and 7 bases from J, with 17 bases between. CDR3 bases: TGCGCCAGCAGTCTTGAAGAAACAGGGAACCAGCCCCAGCATTTT. Its translation is CASSLEETGNQPQHF.

This chain joins TRBV6-5 and TRBJ1-1; the D is unclear. Germline assignment: CDR1 MNHEY and CDR2 SVGAGI. The CDR3 contains 13 residues. Trimming removed 7 bases at V and 4 bases at J, with 13 bases between. CDR3 DNA: TGTGCCAGCAAGTACAGCTACGGCACTGAAGCTTTCTTT. Its translation: CASKYSYGTEAFF.

This clone was recorded only once. The chain has TRBV2 and TRBJ2-1; TRBD2 matches at 10 bases. The CDR3 totals 16 residues. Germline V lookup: CDR1 SNHLY, CDR2 FYNNEI. J lost 4 bases, V lost 5 bases, and 8 bases had no gene match. The CDR3 here is CASSPLAGGSYNEQFF. CDR3 in DNA: TGTGCCAGCAGTCCTTTAGCGGGAGGCTCGTACAATGAGCAGTTCTTC. The complete variable domain, with remaining parts taken from reference TRBV2 and TRBJ2-1, reads EPEVTQTPSHQVTQMGQEVILRCVPISNHLYFYWYRQILGQKVEFLVSFYNNEISEKSEIFDDQFSVERPDGSNFTLKIRSTKLEDSAMYFCASSPLAGGSYNEQFFGPGTRLTVL.

The rearrangement joins TRBV13 to TRBJ2-5; no reliable D call. This CDR3 is built from 13 residues. Germline loops: CDR1 PRHDT, CDR2 FYEKMQ (reference sequence). V shed 6 bases and J shed 2 bases, with 10 bases lying between them. The chain's CDR3 is CASSKAMQETQYF. The CDR3 DNA sequence: TGTGCCAGCAGTAAAGCGATGCAAGAGACCCAGTACTTC.

This clone was counted a few times. The rearrangement uses TRBV11-2 and TRBJ2-2; the D gene is possibly TRBD1 (5 bases). The V gene lost 5 bases and the J gene lost 6 bases, with 13 bases spanning the gap. The germline V gene has CDR1 SGHAT and CDR2 FQNNGV. This CDR3 has 14 residues. In DNA form, the CDR3 reads TGTGCCAGCAGCAGCACAGGTTTGTCCGGGGAGCTGTTTTTT. Translated: CASSSTGLSGELFF.

DNA of the CDR3: TGTGCCAGCTCACCTTCAGGAGGGGTTGCGCAGCCCCAGCATTTT. It codes for CASSPSGGVAQPQHF. This chain uses TRBV18 with TRBJ1-5, with a tentative D call TRBD1 (5 bases). V was trimmed by 3 bases and J by 7 bases, leaving 16 bases between them. Germline V gene data show CDR1 as KGHSH and CDR2 as LQKENI. This CDR3 is 15 amino acids long.

The rearrangement uses TRBV28 and TRBJ1-2; TRBD1 aligns across 9 bases. Germline CDR1 is MDHEN and CDR2 is SYDVKM. V shed 5 bases, J shed 4 bases, and the junction held 8 bases outside the gene matches. The CDR3 totals 15 residues. This CDR3 reads CASSPSGTGSYGYTF. CDR3 coding DNA: TGTGCCAGCAGTCCTTCCGGGACAGGGAGCTATGGCTACACCTTC.

This chain joins TRBV19 and TRBJ2-5; D is possibly TRBD2 (5 bases). Germline lookup yields CDR1 LNHDA and CDR2 SQIVND (reference sequence). This CDR3 is built from 17 residues. V was trimmed by 1 base and J by 7 bases, leaving 22 bases between them. In nucleotides, the CDR3 is TGTGCCAGTAGTATAGGGCAGCGGAGACTCCAGTTTGGGACCCAGTACTTC. Protein sequence: CASSIGQRRLQFGTQYF.

Only a few counts were recorded for this clone. V gene TRBV11-2 combines with J gene TRBJ2-7, with 12 bases matching TRBD1. Unmatched junction bases numbered 6, after V lost 5 bases and J lost 1 base. Germline lookup yields CDR1 SGHAT and CDR2 FQNNGV. This CDR3 comprises 16 residues. The CDR3 protein is CASSGGTGGRSYEQYF. CDR3 coding DNA: TGTGCCAGCAGCGGTGGGACAGGGGGCAGATCCTACGAGCAGTACTTC.

Written as DNA, the CDR3 is TGTGCCAGCAGTCCTCAGACGGGACTTAACTATGGCTACACCTTC. It yields the protein CASSPQTGLNYGYTF. The chain joins TRBV28 to TRBJ1-2; TRBD1 might be the D (5 bases). CDR3 size: 15 residues. Germline values: CDR1 MDHEN, CDR2 SYDVKM. With 5 bases removed from V and 1 base from J, the gap between germline ends came to 14 bases.

The V and J genes are TRBV27 and TRBJ1-3; the D gene is possibly TRBD1 (6 bases). Trimming left V 10 bases short and J 2 bases short, with 27 bases between. This CDR3 has 18 residues. Germline V lookup: CDR1 MNHEY, CDR2 SMNVEV (reference sequence). This chain's CDR3 is CANYKIRTDLHAGNTIYF. The CDR3 nucleotides are TGTGCCAACTACAAAATTCGGACAGACTTACATGCTGGAAACACCATATATTTT.

The V and J genes are TRBV4-1 and TRBJ1-3, with 7 bases identical to TRBD1. V shed 1 base, J shed 4 bases, and the junction held 4 bases outside the gene matches. Germline V gene sequence: CDR1 MGHRA, CDR2 YSYEKL. The length of the CDR3 is 15 residues. The CDR3 DNA is TGCGCCAGCAGCCAAGCGCCAGGGGGGGGAAACACCATATATTTT. As protein: CASSQAPGGGNTIYF.

The CDR3 bases are TGTGCCAGCAGTTACCACAGCGGGAGGGTTTATGAGCAGTTCTTC. It yields the protein CASSYHSGRVYEQFF. The chain has TRBV6-2 or TRBV6-3 and TRBJ2-1; 10 bases are a match to TRBD2. The length of the CDR3 is 15 residues. V lost 2 bases and J lost 8; bases outside the gene matches: 6. Germline loops: CDR1 MNHEY, CDR2 SVGEGT.

This clone was counted only a few times. Other DNA sequences in the sample encode the same CDR3. This chain links TRBV19 with TRBJ2-5, with 12 bases fitting TRBD1. The CDR3 is 13 residues long. CDR1 is LNHDA and CDR2 is SQIVND in the germline V gene (reference sequence). The junction had 4 bases not matched to a gene; V was cut back by 9 bases and J by 5 bases. CDR3 amino acids: CASGTGGRETQYF. DNA of the CDR3: TGTGCCAGCGGGACAGGGGGCAGGGAGACCCAGTACTTC.

This clone has just a few counts. The chain joins TRBV21-1 to TRBJ2-2; TRBD1 is the table's D call, not checked against the DNA. TRBV21-1 is annotated as a pseudogene. This CDR3 is 16 amino acids long. CDR3 sequence: CASSKDKGAGTGELFF. As DNA, the CDR3 is TGTGCCAGCAGCAAAGATAAGGGGGCTGGGACCGGGGAGCTGTTTTTT.

The gene calls are TRBV27 and TRBJ1-2; 7 nucleotides align to TRBD1. Losses at the gene ends were 3 bases for V and 8 bases for J; bases not matched to a gene: 21. Germline values: CDR1 MNHEY, CDR2 SMNVEV (reference sequence). This CDR3 contains 18 residues. This CDR3 is CASSFRGQDYELLGGYTF. The DNA of the CDR3 is TGTGCCAGCAGTTTCCGAGGACAGGATTACGAACTATTAGGGGGCTACACCTTC.

The chain combines TRBV5-5 with TRBJ2-7, with D possibly TRBD2 on 5 matching bases. The CDR3 sequence is 15 residues long. V lost 1 base and J lost 7, with 18 bases in between. Germline CDR1 reads SGHKS; CDR2 reads YYEKEE (reference sequence). The CDR3 nucleotides are TGTGCCAGCAGCTTGATGAGGCGGGCACCCTGGGAGCAGTACTTC. Encoded protein: CASSLMRRAPWEQYF.